This T cell receptor (beta chain) was found in a study of OX40 agonist ivuxolimab in advanced cancers. The study's findings and limits: On average, CD8+ T cells had more expanded clones than CD4+.

The CDR3 length is 15 residues. J was trimmed by 5 bases and V by 3 bases; bases with no gene match: 5. The germline CDR1 and CDR2 sequences are LGHNA and YSLEER. In the case of this clone: Its antigen is not known.

TCRdb's copy holds only in-frame clones and misses some; the assay was immunoSEQ multiplex PCR. Of roughly 24,000 clones listed, approximately 85% are singletons. The sequence derives from an adult with an advanced solid tumor such as melanoma, head and neck, liver or kidney cancer. The sample here was CD4+ or CD8+ T cells sorted from blood, taken in a trial of the OX40 agonist ivuxolimab. This chain uses TRBV4-3 with TRBJ1-1; 11 bases map to TRBD1. The CDR3 bases are TGCGCCAGCAGCCAGTGGACAGGGGGCTTAACTGAAGCTTTCTTT. This codes for CASSQWTGGLTEAFF.